One and the same sample provided the 25 T cell receptor beta chains below, sequenced in a study of shared clonotypes between healthy human individuals. Here immunoSEQ multiplex PCR was the method, and the copy in TCRdb shows in-frame clones only, minus some. The data hold a few million clones, with about 92% observed a single time. The source material was naive CD4+ T cells from PBMCs. The subset: CD45RA+ positively selected. Receptors originate from a man aged 18-30 years in good health. Some clones in this sample may be carry-over from other donors' samples.

V usage is TRBV19 and J usage is TRBJ1-2; TRBD1 might be the D (5 bases). From germline, CDR1 is LNHDA and CDR2 SQIVND (reference sequence). Between the trimmed V and J ends, which lost 6 bases and 5 bases, there was a span of 19 bases. The CDR3 totals 15 residues. Here the CDR3 reads CASSPGPGPEYGYTF. The CDR3 bases are TGTGCCAGTAGCCCGGGACCCGGGCCCGAATATGGCTACACCTTC. The full variable domain, its missing parts supplied by reference TRBV19 and TRBJ1-2, is DGGITQSPKYLFRKEGQNVTLSCEQNLNHDAMYWYRQDPGQGLRLIYYSQIVNDFQKGDIAEGYSVSREKKESFPLTVTSAQKNPTAFYLCASSPGPGPEYGYTFGSGTRLTVV.

The chain links TRBV12-5 to TRBJ2-3; 12 bases agree with TRBD2. Germline-derived CDR1 and CDR2 are LGHNT and FRNRAP. This CDR3 region has 16 residues. The junction had 6 bases not matched to a gene; V was cut back by 4 bases and J by 4 bases. The CDR3 loop reads CASGWGLAGGSDTQYF. In nucleotides, the CDR3 is TGTGCTAGTGGTTGGGGGCTAGCGGGAGGGTCAGATACGCAGTATTTT.

V and J are TRBV11-2 and TRBJ1-1, with a tentative D call TRBD1 (6 bases). Trimming stripped 5 bases from V and 5 bases from J, with 18 bases between. This CDR3 is 15 amino acids long. Germline loops: CDR1 SGHAT, CDR2 FQNNGV. CDR3 region: CASSARDTHGTEAFF. The CDR3 DNA sequence: TGTGCCAGCAGCGCCCGGGACACCCATGGGACTGAAGCTTTCTTT.

CDR3 coding DNA: TGTGCCAGCAGGAAGGGGAGCAATCAGCCCCAGCATTTT. This gives the protein CASRKGSNQPQHF. The rearrangement uses TRBV27 and TRBJ1-5; possible D gene TRBD1, 5 bases. The CDR3 runs 13 residues. V lost 6 bases, J lost 1 base, and 7 bases lay in between. Germline CDR1 is MNHEY and CDR2 is SMNVEV (reference sequence).

In this sample, this clone turned up once. The chain combines TRBV7-9 with TRBJ2-1; D uncertain. Germline V gene data show CDR1 as SEHNR and CDR2 as FQNEAQ (reference sequence). The CDR3 is 15 amino acids. V was shortened by 3 bases and J by 6 bases, with 15 bases between the two germline ends. The CDR3 here is CASSLNGASGNEQFF. The DNA of the CDR3 is TGTGCCAGCAGCTTGAACGGAGCGTCGGGCAATGAGCAGTTCTTC.

Regarding this clone: This likely comes from a read error, as the CDR3 has no conserved phenylalanine or tryptophan at its end. Because the CDR3's place on the DNA is in doubt, the DNA is left out and the CDR3 is given as listed by TCRdb. This CDR3 reads CASSDPGLAGVI. This chain links TRBV6-1 with TRBJ2-3; no DNA check was done on the table's D call, TRBD2. Germline lookup yields CDR1 MNHNS and CDR2 SASEGT. The CDR3 length is 12 residues, termini included.

In its sample, this clone was seen once. The same CDR3 arises from other DNA sequences in this sample as well. This chain connects TRBV5-1 to TRBJ2-3; the D gene is possibly TRBD2 (5 bases). Between the trimmed V and J ends, which lost 0 bases and 4 bases, there was a span of 9 bases. Per the germline V gene, CDR1 is SGHRS and CDR2 is YFSETQ. The CDR3 sequence is 14 residues long. CDR3 residues: CASSLAGFADTQYF. The CDR3 DNA follows: TGCGCCAGCAGCTTGGCGGGATTCGCAGATACGCAGTATTTT.

J is TRBJ1-4 and V is TRBV5-1; 7 bases align to TRBD1. The CDR3 sequence is 16 residues long. With V trimmed by 4 bases and J by 0 bases, 6 bases remained unmatched. The germline V gene encodes CDR1 SGHRS and CDR2 YFSETQ. In DNA, the CDR3 is TGCGCCAGCAGCCTATCCACAGGGGCAACTAATGAAAAACTGTTTTTT. The encoded protein is CASSLSTGATNEKLFF. The complete variable domain, with remaining parts taken from reference TRBV5-1 and TRBJ1-4, reads KAGVTQTPRYLIKTRGQQVTLSCSPISGHRSVSWYQQTPGQGLQFLFEYFSETQRNKGNFPGRFSGRQFSNSRSEMNVSTLELGDSALYLCASSLSTGATNEKLFFGSGTQLSVL.

The chain uses TRBV9 and TRBJ2-3; possible D gene TRBD1, 5 bases. CDR3 length: 14 residues. V was trimmed by 2 bases and J by 2 bases, leaving 9 bases between them. Germline V gives CDR1 SGDLS, CDR2 YYNGEE. The CDR3 sequence: CASSVRQSTDTQYF. For the CDR3, the DNA is TGTGCCAGCAGCGTTCGACAGTCCACAGATACGCAGTATTTT.

This sequence joins TRBV7-6 and TRBJ2-5; D is ambiguous. The germline V and J ends were trimmed by 3 bases and 4 bases, with 6 bases remaining between them. From germline, CDR1 is SGHVS and CDR2 FNYEAQ. The CDR3 consists of 12 residues. The DNA for the CDR3 is TGTGCCAGCAGCTTTAACAGAGAGACCCAGTACTTC. It translates to CASSFNRETQYF.

The rearrangement uses TRBV4-2 and TRBJ2-2; maybe TRBD2 (6 bases). The germline gives CDR1 LGHNA, CDR2 YNFKEQ. This CDR3 contains 14 residues. Trimming left V 3 bases short and J 5 bases short, with 10 bases between. CDR3 bases: TGTGCCAGCAGCCAGGACTATGGTACCGGGGAGCTGTTTTTT. The encoded protein is CASSQDYGTGELFF.

The V and J genes are TRBV28 and TRBJ2-7, with 10 bases fitting TRBD2. The V gene's germline CDR1 is MDHEN and CDR2 SYDVKM. The CDR3 loop spans 15 amino acids. Losses at the gene ends were 5 bases for V and 0 bases for J; bases not matched to a gene: 4. As DNA, the CDR3 is TGTGCCAGCAGTCCCGGGACTAGCGCCTCCTACGAGCAGTACTTC. Translated: CASSPGTSASYEQYF. Using reference TRBV28 and TRBJ2-7 for the parts outside the CDR3, the full variable domain is DVKVTQSSRYLVKRTGEKVFLECVQDMDHENMFWYRQDPGLGLRLIYFSYDVKMKEKGDIPEGYSVSREKKERFSLILESASTNQTSMYLCASSPGTSASYEQYFGPGTRLTVT.

The chain links TRBV2 to TRBJ2-5; 12 nucleotides match TRBD2. Germline-derived CDR1 and CDR2 are SNHLY and FYNNEI. J lost 4 bases, V lost 5 bases, and 8 bases had no gene match. The CDR3 is 16 residues long. As DNA, the CDR3 is TGTGCCAGCAGTATGACTAGCGGGAGAGGAGGAGAGACCCAGTACTTC. The encoded protein is CASSMTSGRGGETQYF. Supplemented by reference TRBV2 and TRBJ2-5, the full variable domain reads EPEVTQTPSHQVTQMGQEVILRCVPISNHLYFYWYRQILGQKVEFLVSFYNNEISEKSEIFDDQFSVERPDGSNFTLKIRSTKLEDSAMYFCASSMTSGRGGETQYFGPGTRLLVL.

The rearrangement uses TRBV28 and TRBJ2-1, with 9 bases matching TRBD2. Unmatched junction bases numbered 8, after V lost 5 bases and J lost 6 bases. The CDR3 has 15 amino acids. Germline V gives CDR1 MDHEN, CDR2 SYDVKM. CDR3 nucleotide sequence: TGTGCCAGCAGTCGTAGCGGGAGCGCCCGCAATGAGCAGTTCTTC. It is translated as CASSRSGSARNEQFF.

The gene calls are TRBV29-1 and TRBJ2-1; D gene unclear. Germline CDR1 and CDR2: SQVTM and ANQGSEA. This CDR3 has 14 residues. Trimming pared 3 bases from V and 6 bases from J, leaving 15 bases between. CDR3 protein: CSVDWRATFNEQFF. Here the CDR3 DNA reads TGCAGCGTTGACTGGCGAGCCACATTCAATGAGCAGTTCTTC.

V usage is TRBV9 and J usage is TRBJ1-4; tentatively, D is TRBD1 (5 bases). The CDR3 totals 15 residues. Per germline, CDR1 SGDLS and CDR2 YYNGEE. V lost 6 bases, J lost 7 bases, and 19 bases lay in between. CDR3 DNA sequence: TGTGCCAGCACCCAGGGAGGGGCGAGGGGTGAAAAACTGTTTTTT. Protein product: CASTQGGARGEKLFF. Drawing the rest from reference TRBV9 and TRBJ1-4, the complete variable domain is DSGVTQTPKHLITATGQRVTLRCSPRSGDLSVYWYQQSLDQGLQFLIQYYNGEERAKGNILERFSAQQFPDLHSELNLSSLELGDSALYFCASTQGGARGEKLFFGSGTQLSVL.

This clone has only one observation. The chain uses TRBV18 and TRBJ2-7, with TRBD1 matching 9 bases. CDR3 length equals 15 residues. The V segment lost 3 bases and the J segment 3 bases; nucleotides outside the gene matches: 6. Germline values: CDR1 KGHSH, CDR2 LQKENI. The CDR3 DNA sequence: TGTGCCAGCTCACCTGCCGGGACAGGGTTCTACGAGCAGTACTTC. This translates into CASSPAGTGFYEQYF.

V and J are TRBV7-8 and TRBJ1-1; no clear D. Trimming left V 2 bases short and J 4 bases short, with 14 bases between. The CDR3 sequence is 15 residues long. Germline V gene sequence: CDR1 SGHVS, CDR2 FQNEAQ. The CDR3 nucleotides read TGTGCCAGCAGCTTAATGGGGAAGGCGAGCACTGAAGCTTTCTTT. Its protein is CASSLMGKASTEAFF.

The genes are TRBV27 and TRBJ2-3; the D gene is possibly TRBD1 (6 bases). The CDR3 covers 15 residues. Trimming pared 2 bases from V and 2 bases from J, leaving 11 bases between. Germline V gene sequence: CDR1 MNHEY, CDR2 SMNVEV (reference sequence). The CDR3 loop is CASSLLGANTDTQYF. In nucleotides, the CDR3 is TGTGCCAGCAGTTTACTGGGGGCTAACACAGATACGCAGTATTTT.

In its sample, this clone was seen once. The chain combines TRBV7-3 with TRBJ2-1; 8 bases match TRBD1. The germline CDR1 and CDR2 sequences are SGHTA and FQGTGA. J gave up 10 bases and V 1 base, and 9 bases lay outside the gene matches. This CDR3 is built from 15 residues. The CDR3 is CASSLMGQAEGEQFF. As DNA, the CDR3 is TGTGCCAGCAGCTTAATGGGACAGGCTGAGGGGGAGCAGTTCTTC.

The rearrangement uses TRBV6-4 and TRBJ2-1; 8 nucleotides align to TRBD1. The ends lost 6 bases at V and 2 bases at J; junction bases unmatched: 9. The CDR3 has 16 residues. The V gene's germline CDR1 is MRHNA and CDR2 SNTAGT. The CDR3, as DNA: TGTGCCAGCAGCTTGACAGGGGAACTCACCTACAATGAGCAGTTCTTC. Translated: CASSLTGELTYNEQFF.

The V and J genes are TRBV4-1 and TRBJ2-1; D unresolved. CDR1 MGHRA and CDR2 YSYEKL come from the germline V gene. The CDR3 runs to 11 residues. V was shortened by 8 bases and J by 6 bases, with 8 bases between the two germline ends. CDR3: CASGSRNEQFF. CDR3 nucleotide sequence: TGCGCCAGCGGTTCCCGCAATGAGCAGTTCTTC.

The V call is TRBV6-5, the J call TRBJ2-5, with D uncertain. Germline CDR1 is MNHEY and CDR2 is SVGAGI. CDR3 length: 13 amino acids. V lost 7 bases, J lost 5 bases, and 14 bases lay in between. CDR3 region: CASTEVGRETQYF. CDR3 coding DNA: TGTGCCAGCACCGAGGTCGGGCGGGAGACCCAGTACTTC.

This chain's CDR3 is CAAKGSGANVLTF. CDR3 bases: TGTGCAGCGAAGGGCTCTGGGGCCAACGTCCTGACTTTC. V and J are TRBV11-2 and TRBJ2-6; D is undetermined. CDR1 and CDR2 (germline): SGHAT, FQNNGV. This CDR3 spans 13 amino acids.

The rearrangement uses TRBV25-1 and TRBJ1-3; D call uncertain. The CDR3 totals 15 residues. Germline-derived CDR1 and CDR2 are MGHDK and SYGVNS. Trimming cost V 2 bases and J 0 bases, with 8 bases left between them. The CDR3: CASSEQTSSGNTIYF. For the CDR3, the DNA is TGTGCCAGCAGTGAACAGACCTCCTCTGGAAACACCATATATTTT. The whole variable domain, filled in from reference TRBV25-1 and TRBJ1-3, reads EADIYQTPRYLVIGTGKKITLECSQTMGHDKMYWYQQDPGMELHLIHYSYGVNSTEKGDLSSESTVSRIRTEHFPLTLESARPSHTSQYLCASSEQTSSGNTIYFGEGSWLTVV.